This T cell receptor beta chain was sequenced in a study of shared clonotypes between healthy human individuals. Background on the study: Every donor yielded three CD4 naive, three CD4 memory, two CD8 naive and one CD8 memory plate. Study-level findings and limits: It was the few donors that limited the genetic and exposure-history diversity represented. Sequencing depth was predicted to influence how clonotypes are shared among donors.

Naive-designated CD8 cells lacked CD45RO, were positively enriched for CCR7, and omitted terminally differentiated effector memory CD45RA+ cells. The input for sorted-subset replicate PCRs was around 200 ng DNA, tens of thousands of T cell genomes. Only in-frame clones appear in the TCRdb table, and some are missing; sequencing was by immunoSEQ multiplex PCR. The sample holds 2 million to 2.5 million clones, about 95% seen once. Remarks on this clone: Antigen unknown.

This sequence originates from a young man in good health. The sequencing sample was made of naive CD8+ T cells sorted from blood.

The CDR3 loop is CASRDPGSNEQFF. The CDR3 coding sequence is TGCGCCAGCAGGGATCCCGGGAGCAATGAGCAGTTCTTC. The rearrangement links TRBV5-1 to TRBJ2-1; TRBD2 is a possible D gene (6 bases). Trimming pared 5 bases from V and 6 bases from J, leaving 12 bases between. This CDR3 has 13 amino acids. Germline assignment: CDR1 SGHRS and CDR2 YFSETQ.